The 14 T cell receptor beta chains listed next were all sequenced from one sample in a study of regulatory T cells in long-lasting Graves disease. Libraries of TCR beta came from iRepertoire HTBI primers plus Arm-PCR of CDR3 regions. TCRdb ran MiXCR on the multiplex PCR reads and lists one entry per CDR3 protein. The repertoire includes 250,000 to 300,000 distinct CDR3 sequences, approximately 18% of them detected once, and about 14% sits in the top ten. Sample time point: newly diagnosed GD, antithyroid drugs for less than 3 months. Scientists built the TCR library using RNA that was extracted from PBMCs. These same data were also listed under a study on T cells in Graves' hyperthyroidism and ophthalmopathy.

This specimen consisted of peripheral blood mononuclear cells (PBMCs), obtained at new diagnosis, from a patient treated with antithyroid drugs. These receptors were obtained from a woman aged 25 to 39 with Graves disease.

The chain links TRBV20-1 to TRBJ2-1, with a weak D call TRBD1 (6 bases). Germline V gene lookup returns CDR1 DFQATT and CDR2 SNEGSKA (reference sequence). CDR3 length: 16 amino acids. Trimming pared 2 bases from V and 0 bases from J, leaving 14 bases between. The CDR3 coding sequence is TGCAGTGCTAGACTTCAAACAGGGAGCTCCTACAATGAGCAGTTCTTC. This encodes CSARLQTGSSYNEQFF.

Ten or more counts support this clonotype. The J gene is TRBJ2-2, the V gene TRBV4-2; 7 nucleotides match TRBD2. The CDR3 loop spans 16 amino acids. Germline V gives CDR1 LGHNA, CDR2 YNFKEQ. J lost 2 bases, V lost 1 base, and 4 bases had no gene match. This chain's CDR3 is CASSQVSSGNTGELFF. The CDR3 region has the DNA TGTGCCAGCAGCCAAGTGTCTAGCGGAAACACCGGGGAGCTGTTTTTT.

This clonotype has ten or more counts. This chain links TRBV12-3 or TRBV12-4 with TRBJ2-1; TRBD2 agrees at 7 bases. This CDR3 spans 15 amino acids. The J segment lost 5 bases and the V segment lost 1 base, leaving 5 bases of the junction unmatched. The CDR3: CASSLDGGKHNEQFF. CDR3 coding DNA: TGTGCCAGCAGTTTAGACGGGGGGAAGCACAATGAGCAGTTCTTC.

Notes on this clonotype: This probably arose from a read error, given a far larger clone one base away. The chain recombines TRBV18 with TRBJ2-1; D is unresolved. The J call is uncertain, as TRBJ2-5 better fits the DNA end. There are 13 residues in the CDR3. Germline CDR1 and CDR2: KGHSH and LQKENI. CDR3 sequence: CASSHMEKETQYF. The CDR3 DNA is TGTGCCAGCTCACACATGGAGAAAGAGACCCAGTACTTC.

This chain links TRBV2 with TRBJ2-3, with D maybe TRBD1 (5 bases). CDR1 and CDR2 (germline): SNHLY, FYNNEI. This CDR3 has 14 residues. The V gene lost 6 bases and the J gene lost 2 bases, with 12 bases spanning the gap. This CDR3 is CASRVGQTTDTQYF. CDR3 coding DNA: TGTGCCAGCAGGGTGGGGCAGACCACAGATACGCAGTATTTT. The variable domain in full, with the rest retrieved from reference TRBV2 and TRBJ2-3, is EPEVTQTPSHQVTQMGQEVILRCVPISNHLYFYWYRQILGQKVEFLVSFYNNEISEKSEIFDDQFSVERPDGSNFTLKIRSTKLEDSAMYFCASRVGQTTDTQYFGPGTRLTVL.

This clonotype occurred many times. A read error may produce the germline difference seen at one junction end. The chain carries TRBV5-1 and TRBJ2-2, with a possible D match to TRBD2 (5 bases). Germline CDR1 SGHRS, CDR2 YFSETQ. The CDR3 covers 15 residues. The CDR3 DNA sequence: TGCGCCAGCAGCTGGGTGGCGAGGTGCACCGGGGAGCCGTTTTTT. The encoded protein is CASSWVARCTGEPFF.

This clonotype was seen repeatedly, ten times or more. The chain carries TRBV3-1 and TRBJ2-5; 9 bases line up with TRBD2. Germline V lookup: CDR1 LGHDT, CDR2 YNNKEL (reference sequence). This CDR3 region has 17 residues. The junction had 16 bases not matched to a gene; V was cut back by 6 bases and J by 5 bases. Written as DNA, the CDR3 is TGTGCCAGCAGACCCGGAGTAGCGGGGGCCCACAGGGAGACCCAGTACTTC. Translating it yields CASRPGVAGAHRETQYF.

Notes on this clonotype: This may stem from a read error, because a much larger clone lies one nucleotide away. The V gene is TRBV14, the J gene TRBJ2-5; possibly TRBD2 for D (7 bases). The CDR3 contains 14 residues. Trimming left V 1 base short and J 5 bases short, with 11 bases between. The V gene's germline CDR1 is SGHDN and CDR2 FVKESK. CDR3 sequence: CASSQGGGLETQYF. The CDR3 DNA sequence: TGTGCCAGCAGCCAAGGGGGGGGCCTGGAGACCCAGTACTTC.

This clonotype was counted many times. V gene TRBV4-2 combines with J gene TRBJ1-1, with TRBD1 identical over 12 bases. This CDR3 is built from 18 residues. Germline V lookup: CDR1 LGHNA, CDR2 YNFKEQ. J lost 4 bases, V lost 4 bases, and 13 bases had no gene match. The CDR3, as DNA: TGTGCCAGCAGCCCAAAACCGGGACAGGGGGCGCAAGGCACTGAAGCTTTCTTT. It yields the protein CASSPKPGQGAQGTEAFF.

This clonotype has a count of ten or more. The rearrangement uses TRBV18 and TRBJ2-7; perhaps TRBD1 as D (6 bases). This CDR3 region has 14 residues. V lost 4 bases and J 7 bases, leaving 17 bases between the germline ends. Per germline, CDR1 KGHSH and CDR2 LQKENI. CDR3 amino acids: CASSQGIQGKEQYF. The CDR3 nucleotides read TGTGCCAGCTCACAGGGTATACAGGGAAAAGAGCAGTACTTC.

This clonotype was observed many times. The rearrangement joins TRBV6-1 to TRBJ1-4; 7 bases line up with TRBD1. The CDR3 is 15 amino acids. The trim removed 7 bases at V and 4 bases at J, leaving 9 bases unmatched. Germline assignment: CDR1 MNHNS and CDR2 SASEGT. DNA of the CDR3: TGTGCCAGCACGGGGACAGATAGCCTTAATGAAAAACTGTTTTTT. This codes for CASTGTDSLNEKLFF.

This clonotype was found a few times. The rearrangement links TRBV4-1 to TRBJ1-2; D unclear. V gave up 4 bases and J gave up 4 bases, with 7 bases separating them. Germline-derived CDR1 and CDR2 are MGHRA and YSYEKL. This CDR3 comprises 12 residues. The CDR3 spells CASSPGIYGYTF. The CDR3 DNA follows: TGCGCCAGCAGCCCCGGGATCTATGGCTACACCTTC.

J is TRBJ1-1 and V is TRBV19; the D is unclear. The length of the CDR3 is 12 residues. Germline V CDR1 and CDR2: LNHDA, SQIVND (reference sequence). The ends were cut back, 7 bases at V and 1 base at J, with 7 bases in the middle. The CDR3 DNA follows: TGTGCCAGTAACCGCAGGAACACTGAAGCTTTCTTT. Its protein is CASNRRNTEAFF.

V is TRBV6-1 and J is TRBJ1-1; TRBD1 matches at 9 bases. J gave up 4 bases and V 4 bases, and 10 bases lay outside the gene matches. The CDR3 extends over 16 amino acids. From germline, CDR1 is MNHNS and CDR2 SASEGT. CDR3 nucleotide sequence: TGTGCCAGCAGTGGTCGGGGACAGGGCAAGAGCACTGAAGCTTTCTTT. Its translation is CASSGRGQGKSTEAFF.